Listed below are T cell receptor beta chains from one sample, sequenced in a study of T-cell memory formation after mild COVID-19. Using its own MiXCR run on the 5' RACE reads, TCRdb lists one record per CDR3 protein. The sample has fewer than 600,000 distinct CDR3 sequences, 20% to 25% seen once. Sequenced input: PBMCs or a T cell subset sorted from them (not recorded which). The receptors were gathered from an adult woman who had mild COVID-19 (a few samples of this study predate the infection). Cell type and time point are not known. Each CDR3 is given with its conserved first and last residue. Each record gives: clone size, J gene, D gene, V gene, CDR3 DNA, CDR3 protein. A D gene is named only where the DNA matches it firmly. Clone size appears in some rows only: once, few, many, or a class for an expanded clone.

-,TRBJ2-1,TRBD2,TRBV11-1,TGTGCCAGCAGCTTAGACGGGCGGGAGTTCGATGAGCAGTTCTTC,CASSLDGREFDEQFF
once,TRBJ2-7,TRBD1,TRBV11-2,TGTGCCAGCAGATATTCCGGGACAGGGAACGTTTACGAGCAGTACTTC,CASRYSGTGNVYEQYF
-,TRBJ2-5,-,TRBV20-1,TGCAGTGCTAGAGATCTCGTGGAAGAGACCCAGTACTTC,CSARDLVEETQYF
many,TRBJ2-1,TRBD2,TRBV12-3/TRBV12-4,TGTGCCAGCAGGGCTAGCGGGAGTTCCTACAATGAGCAGTTCTTC,CASRASGSSYNEQFF
-,TRBJ2-1,-,TRBV11-2,TGTGCCAGCAGCAGCCAGGGCCACGGCTACAATGAGCAGTTCTTC,CASSSQGHGYNEQFF
-,TRBJ2-7,-,TRBV12-3/TRBV12-4,TGTGCCAGTTTGGGGGCTTTTCGGGACGAGCAGTACTTC,CASLGAFRDEQYF
few,TRBJ2-7,TRBD2,TRBV11-2,TGTGCCAGCAGCCCATTCCGGCGGGAGGCTGGCTACGAGCAGTACTTC,CASSPFRREAGYEQYF
few,TRBJ2-1,-,TRBV4-2,TGTGCCAGCAGCCAAGATGAGGGGTTCTACAATGAGCAGTTCTTC,CASSQDEGFYNEQFF
few,TRBJ2-2,-,TRBV12-3/TRBV12-4,TGTGCCAGCAGACCTGGGGGGCGCTCGGTCGGGGGGGAGCTGTTTTTT,CASRPGGRSVGGELFF
few,TRBJ2-1,-,TRBV19,TGTGCCAGTAGTGACAGCCTGGGCAATGAGCAGTTCTTC,CASSDSLGNEQFF
many,TRBJ2-1,TRBD2,TRBV7-9,TGTGCCAGCAGTGAAAGACTAGCCAGTCCCGACAATGAGCAGTTCTTC,CASSERLASPDNEQFF
-,TRBJ1-4,TRBD1,TRBV24-1,TGTGCCACCAGTGACTCTGGGACAGGGGGACATGAAAAACTGTTTTTT,CATSDSGTGGHEKLFF
few,TRBJ1-5,-,TRBV6-1,TGTGCCAGCGTACAGGACGGATACAATCAGCCCCAGCATTTT,CASVQDGYNQPQHF
few,TRBJ1-4,TRBD1,TRBV10-3,TGTGCCATTAGGGACAGTATGGCTGAAAAACTGTTTTTT,CAIRDSMAEKLFF
-,TRBJ1-2,-,TRBV7-9,TGTGCCAGCAGCTTAGCTGGTGCAGCTAACTATGGCTACACCTTC,CASSLAGAANYGYTF
-,TRBJ2-1,TRBD2,TRBV7-2,TGTGCCAGCAGCTTAGTTCTTGCGGGGGGCCAGTATGAGCAGTTCTTC,CASSLVLAGGQYEQFF
-,TRBJ1-1,-,TRBV5-1,TGCGCCAGCAGCCCTCGACAGGCCGGTGGGGCTGAAGCTTTCTTT,CASSPRQAGGAEAFF
-,TRBJ2-7,-,TRBV5-3,TGTGCCAGAAGCTTGGCGGGGCCCTACGAGCAGTACTTC,CARSLAGPYEQYF
few,TRBJ2-5,-,TRBV2,TGTGCCAGCAGTACGGAAGAGACCCAGTACTTC,CASSTEETQYF
-,TRBJ1-5,-,TRBV12-3/TRBV12-4,TGTGCCAGCAGTTTGGGGGGTCCCCAGCATTTT,CASSLGGPQHF
few,TRBJ2-5,TRBD1,TRBV6-5,TGTGCCAGCAGCTTCCGGGACAGCCAAGAGACCCAGTACTTC,CASSFRDSQETQYF
-,TRBJ2-7,TRBD1,TRBV30,TGTGCCTGGATCCCTGGGGCGAAGACAGGGGGAGGCTACGAGCAGTACTTC,CAWIPGAKTGGGYEQYF
few,TRBJ1-1,TRBD1,TRBV20-1,TGCAGTGCTAGAGAGGTGGGACAGGGGGCTGAAGCTTTCTTT,CSAREVGQGAEAFF
few,TRBJ2-5,-,TRBV3-1,TGTGCCAGCAGCCAAGATCACGGGGCCCAAGAGACCCAGTACTTC,CASSQDHGAQETQYF
-,TRBJ2-7,-,TRBV12-3/TRBV12-4,TGTGCCAGCGGTTATTCTAGTGGAACTTTCGAGCAGTACTTC,CASGYSSGTFEQYF
few,TRBJ2-3,-,TRBV25-1,TGTGCCAGCAGTGGTTGGACACTGCCAGATACGCAGTATTTT,CASSGWTLPDTQYF
few,TRBJ1-2,-,TRBV14,TGTGCCAGCAGCGAGACCGGGACAAGCTATGGCTACACCTTC,CASSETGTSYGYTF
-,TRBJ2-3,-,TRBV24-1,TGTGCCACCAGTGAGAACCAGGCCGGGAGTAGCACAGATACGCAGTATTTT,CATSENQAGSSTDTQYF
-,TRBJ2-3,-,TRBV20-1,TGCAGTGCGTTCCAGGGGGGACCCAATACGCAGTATTTT,CSAFQGGPNTQYF